This paragraph covers one TCR beta chain sequence. The sample comes from a study of control samples from healthy donors and cancer patients. Sequencing used immunoSEQ multiplex PCR; TCRdb keeps in-frame clones, though not all of them. Of tens of thousands of clones listed, under 90% are singletons. V was clipped by 7 bases and J by 3 bases, with 6 bases between them. Germline CDR1 SNHLY, CDR2 FYNNEI. This CDR3 region has 11 residues. The chain couples TRBV2 to TRBJ1-1, with D unclear. The source is a woman in her forties or fifties with colorectal cancer. The specimen was PBMCs. DNA of the CDR3: TGTGCCAGCACGGCGGACACTGAAGCTTTCTTT. Residues: CASTADTEAFF. Filled out from reference TRBV2 and TRBJ1-1, the complete variable domain reads EPEVTQTPSHQVTQMGQEVILRCVPISNHLYFYWYRQILGQKVEFLVSFYNNEISEKSEIFDDQFSVERPDGSNFTLKIRSTKLEDSAMYFCASTADTEAFFGQGTRLTVV.